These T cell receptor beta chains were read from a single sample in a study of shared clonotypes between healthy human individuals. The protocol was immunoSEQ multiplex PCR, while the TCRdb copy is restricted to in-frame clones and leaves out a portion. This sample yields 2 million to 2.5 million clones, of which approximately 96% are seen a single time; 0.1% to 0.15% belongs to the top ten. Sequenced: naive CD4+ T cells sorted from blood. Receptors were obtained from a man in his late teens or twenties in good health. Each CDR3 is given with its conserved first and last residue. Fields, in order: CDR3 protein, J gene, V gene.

CASSVGPRSTDTQYF,TRBJ2-3,TRBV9
CASSLDPGQGSGGYTF,TRBJ1-2,TRBV13
CASSPGTAKNSPLHF,TRBJ1-6,TRBV7-9
CASSIGTMPGNSPLHF,TRBJ1-6,TRBV19
CASSLGGTAGELFF,TRBJ2-2,TRBV5-4
CASSLYIVANTGELFF,TRBJ2-2,TRBV5-4
CARSLDRRQQYF,TRBJ2-7,TRBV30
CAWSLRPEGYTF,TRBJ1-2,TRBV30
CASSQTGVGTDTQYF,TRBJ2-3,TRBV5-1
CASSRQGGTHNEQFF,TRBJ2-1,TRBV27
CASSEEGLGYGYTF,TRBJ1-2,TRBV2
CASSLVVRALAGEETQYF,TRBJ2-5,TRBV7-2
CASSPKHTPGAKNIQYF,TRBJ2-4,TRBV5-4
CASSYSRYYGYTF,TRBJ1-2,TRBV6-5
CATSQDSRIYEQYF,TRBJ2-7,TRBV10-3
CASSLPSAGPSTGELFF,TRBJ2-2,TRBV18
CASRRSGGDEQYF,TRBJ2-7,TRBV5-5
CASSPSLNRGRGETQYF,TRBJ2-5,TRBV28
CASSFRASYGYTF,TRBJ1-2,TRBV7-3
CASRPPSGQGPYF,TRBJ2-4,TRBV19
CASSLVLDRGSAEAFF,TRBJ1-1,TRBV28
CASSPGLARYEQYF,TRBJ2-7,TRBV7-2
CASSELLAAQETQYF,TRBJ2-5,TRBV2
CASSRDRVRAGELFF,TRBJ2-2,TRBV19
CASSQKQGAGLLTDTQYF,TRBJ2-3,TRBV4-1
CASSLVGGENTGELFF,TRBJ2-2,TRBV5-6
CASSETRNEQFF,TRBJ2-1,TRBV2
CASSLVEGNYGYTF,TRBJ1-2,TRBV7-2
CASDRDSSYEQYF,TRBJ2-7,TRBV30
CASSAQTGGETQYF,TRBJ2-5,TRBV5-1
CASSPPGFSDTQYF,TRBJ2-3,TRBV18
CASNGGPPWTQYF,TRBJ2-5,TRBV2
CAWSRGRGGNSPLHF,TRBJ1-6,TRBV30
CASSFSPPSDGYTF,TRBJ1-2,TRBV28
CATSTGTLSDTQYF,TRBJ2-3,TRBV6-1
CASSPPGFGNTIYF,TRBJ1-3,TRBV18
CASTSGYPYNEQFF,TRBJ2-1,TRBV2
CASSRQGSSTGELFF,TRBJ2-2,TRBV6-1
CASTGGQGRETQYF,TRBJ2-5,TRBV6-6
CASRQKLPQASRSNSPLHF,TRBJ1-6,TRBV2
CASSEVLVYEQYF,TRBJ2-7,TRBV2
CASSFTGGQETQYF,TRBJ2-5,TRBV5-4
CASSLTGYLPLHF,TRBJ1-6,TRBV27
CASSPWGQNLQETQYF,TRBJ2-5,TRBV11-2
CASSLEKLAKNIQYF,TRBJ2-4,TRBV11-2
CASSSRKLSDTQYF,TRBJ2-3,TRBV11-2
CASSPGPGLAGAYYEQYF,TRBJ2-7,TRBV10-1
CASSLVAGAETQYF,TRBJ2-5,TRBV5-4
CASSPRVVGSGKNIQYF,TRBJ2-4,TRBV7-2
CASSLSQAYGYTF,TRBJ1-2,TRBV11-2
CASSRPGLAGPEQYF,TRBJ2-7,TRBV5-4
CASSPEGGAYEQYF,TRBJ2-7,TRBV7-9
CASSFKPTALGSDTQYF,TRBJ2-3,TRBV5-1
CASSLDRGKDEQYF,TRBJ2-7,TRBV5-1
CASRQGAGQPQHF,TRBJ1-5,TRBV6-6
CATVTTKYGYTF,TRBJ1-2,TRBV19
CASSERVMGGNQPQHF,TRBJ1-5,TRBV6-1